This TCR beta chain was identified during a study of cytomegalovirus exposure and HLA in healthy donors. For the study at large: Among some 400 genotyped donors, about 85% fell in the Caucasian-associated ancestry cluster.

Study-wide results and limits: As a later analysis showed, a missense DCLRE1C variant was linked to trimming of TCR beta V- and J-genes. Earlier analysis found most TCR beta V segments productive about 90% or about 30% of the time. The records held CMV serostatus as the only immune exposure information.

13 Jbeta primers and 60 Vbeta primers were used for the PCR. TCRdb's table, derived via immunoSEQ multiplex PCR, lists solely in-frame clones and lacks some. The repertoire has around 140,000 clones, about 70% of them found once; the top ten carry under 2.5%. As for this clone: Its antigen is undetermined.

Per the germline V gene, CDR1 is MGHDK and CDR2 is SYGVNS. Deletions cut 2 bases from V and 1 base from J, with 11 bases between. CDR3 length equals 15 residues. Sequenced input: PBMCs. The sequence derives from a woman aged 40 to 50 in good health and CMV-seronegative. The genes are TRBV25-1 and TRBJ1-1; a possible D gene is TRBD1 (5 bases). Written as DNA, the CDR3 is TGTGCCAGCAGTGAAAGGGGCATCAGGAACACTGAAGCTTTCTTT. Translation gives CASSERGIRNTEAFF.